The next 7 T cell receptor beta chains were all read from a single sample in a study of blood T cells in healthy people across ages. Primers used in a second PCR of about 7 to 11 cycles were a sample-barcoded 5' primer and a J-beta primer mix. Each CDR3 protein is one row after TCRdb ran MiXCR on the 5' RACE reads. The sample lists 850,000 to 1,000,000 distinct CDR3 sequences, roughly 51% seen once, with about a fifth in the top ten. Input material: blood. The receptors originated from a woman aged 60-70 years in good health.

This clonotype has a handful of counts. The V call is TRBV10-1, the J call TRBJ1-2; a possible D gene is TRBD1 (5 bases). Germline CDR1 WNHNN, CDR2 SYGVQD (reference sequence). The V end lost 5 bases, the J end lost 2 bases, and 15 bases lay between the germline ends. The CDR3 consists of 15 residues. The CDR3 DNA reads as TGCGCCAGCAGTTACGACCGGGACGGGAACTATGGCTACACCTTC. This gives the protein CASSYDRDGNYGYTF.

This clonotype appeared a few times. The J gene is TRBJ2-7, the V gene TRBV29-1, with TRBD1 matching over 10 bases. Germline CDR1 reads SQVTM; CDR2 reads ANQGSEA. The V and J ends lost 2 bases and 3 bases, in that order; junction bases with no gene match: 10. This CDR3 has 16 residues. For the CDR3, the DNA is TGCAGCGTTGAATTTATGGGAGACAGGGGGCTCTACGAGCAGTACTTC. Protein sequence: CSVEFMGDRGLYEQYF.

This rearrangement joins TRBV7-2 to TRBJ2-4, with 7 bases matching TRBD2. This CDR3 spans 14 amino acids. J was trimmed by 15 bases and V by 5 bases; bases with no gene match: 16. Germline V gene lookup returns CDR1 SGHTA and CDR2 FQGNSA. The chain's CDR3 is CASSPSLIAGEAYF. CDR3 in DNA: TGTGCCAGCAGCCCCTCCTTGATTGCGGGAGAAGCGTACTTC.

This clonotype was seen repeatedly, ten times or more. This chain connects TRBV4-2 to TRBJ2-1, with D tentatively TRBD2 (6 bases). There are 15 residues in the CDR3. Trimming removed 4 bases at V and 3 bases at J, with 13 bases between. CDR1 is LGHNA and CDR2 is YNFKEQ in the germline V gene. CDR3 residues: CASSPGTAGYNEQFF. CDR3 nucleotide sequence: TGTGCCAGCAGCCCCGGGACTGCCGGCTACAATGAGCAGTTCTTC.

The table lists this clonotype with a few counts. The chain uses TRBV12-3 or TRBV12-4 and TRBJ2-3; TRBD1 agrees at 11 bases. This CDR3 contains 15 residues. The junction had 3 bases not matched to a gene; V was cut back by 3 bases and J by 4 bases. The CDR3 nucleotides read TGTGCCAGCAGTTTGCGGACAGGGGGCCCAGATACGCAGTATTTT. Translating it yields CASSLRTGGPDTQYF.

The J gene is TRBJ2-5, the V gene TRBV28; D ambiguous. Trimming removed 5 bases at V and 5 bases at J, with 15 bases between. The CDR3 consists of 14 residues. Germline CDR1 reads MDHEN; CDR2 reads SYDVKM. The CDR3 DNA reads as TGTGCCAGCAGTCCCGGCCCGAGTGTGGAGACCCAGTACTTC. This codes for CASSPGPSVETQYF.

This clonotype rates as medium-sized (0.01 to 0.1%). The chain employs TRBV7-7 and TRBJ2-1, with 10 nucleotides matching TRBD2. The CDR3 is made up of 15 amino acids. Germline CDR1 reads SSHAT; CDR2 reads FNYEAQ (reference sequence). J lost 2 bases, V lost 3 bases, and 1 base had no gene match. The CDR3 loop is CASSFGLAAYNEQFF. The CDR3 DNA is TGTGCCAGCAGCTTCGGACTAGCGGCCTACAATGAGCAGTTCTTC.